This T cell receptor beta chain is from a study of control samples from healthy donors and cancer patients. This CDR3 spans 13 amino acids. Germline V gene data show CDR1 as SGHTA and CDR2 as FQGTGA. Trimming cost V 2 bases and J 4 bases, with 9 bases left between them. Using immunoSEQ multiplex PCR, the repertoire was profiled, and TCRdb retains in-frame clones only, with some absent. The profile shows fewer than 200,000 clones, approximately 90% of them singletons. This clonotype was sampled from a man aged 25-45 years in good health. The rearrangement links TRBV7-3 to TRBJ2-7; D is undetermined. Sequencing was done on a sample of blood. CDR3 sequence reads: CASSLGSEYEQYF. The CDR3 DNA reads as TGTGCCAGCAGCTTAGGTTCGGAATACGAGCAGTACTTC.